Presented here are 28 T cell receptor beta chains from one specimen sequenced in a study of T cell responses to AZD1222 COVID-19 vaccine. Here immunoSEQ multiplex PCR was the method, and the copy in TCRdb shows in-frame clones only, minus some. The sample yields roughly 120,000 clones, 70% to 90% seen once. The sample in question was peripheral blood, obtained on day 0 of AZD1222 vaccination. Receptors were obtained from an adult in good health.

The rearrangement joins TRBV5-4 to TRBJ1-4; 10 nucleotides align to TRBD1. Germline CDR1 reads SGHNT; CDR2 reads YYREEE (reference sequence). The ends lost 3 bases at V and 8 bases at J; junction bases unmatched: 4. CDR3 length: 14 amino acids. The CDR3 loop reads CASSWDRGGEKLFF. CDR3 DNA: TGTGCCAGCAGCTGGGACAGGGGTGGCGAAAAACTGTTTTTT.

The chain is built from TRBV19 and TRBJ1-1; D remains unclear. The CDR3 length is 12 residues. Trimming took 5 bases from V and 5 from J, leaving 9 bases between them. Germline lookup yields CDR1 LNHDA and CDR2 SQIVND (reference sequence). CDR3 in amino acids: CASSFLGTEAFF. CDR3 nucleotide sequence: TGTGCCAGTAGTTTCCTGGGGACTGAAGCTTTCTTT.

V usage is TRBV6-4 and J usage is TRBJ1-1, with D hard to call. The ends were cut back, 2 bases at V and 0 bases at J, with 1 base in the middle. CDR1 MRHNA and CDR2 SNTAGT come from the germline V gene. There are 12 residues in the CDR3. CDR3 region: CASSDLNTEAFF. The CDR3 bases are TGTGCCAGCAGTGACCTGAACACTGAAGCTTTCTTT.

This sequence joins TRBV5-1 and TRBJ1-1; TRBD1 agrees at 8 bases. Germline CDR1 and CDR2: SGHRS and YFSETQ. The CDR3 length is 15 residues. V was pared by 1 base and J by 3 bases, with 5 bases of the junction left unmatched. CDR3 nucleotides: TGCGCCAGCAGCTTGACTGACAGGGGTGACACTGAAGCTTTCTTT. Amino acid sequence: CASSLTDRGDTEAFF.

This chain links TRBV11-2 with TRBJ2-1; 13 nucleotides line up with TRBD2. This CDR3 has 15 residues. V lost 7 bases, J lost 12 bases, and 12 bases stayed unmatched. Germline CDR1 SGHAT, CDR2 FQNNGV. This CDR3 reads CASIQTSGGLVGQFF. The CDR3 region has the DNA TGTGCCAGCATCCAGACTAGCGGGGGGTTGGTGGGGCAGTTCTTC.

V is TRBV6-5 and J is TRBJ1-2; D gene unclear. V lost 6 bases, J lost 0 bases, and 14 bases lay in between. The CDR3 has 15 residues. CDR1 is MNHEY and CDR2 is SVGAGI in the germline V gene. The CDR3 is CASSAESGPNYGYTF. The CDR3 DNA is TGTGCCAGCAGCGCGGAAAGTGGTCCTAACTATGGCTACACCTTC.

The genes are TRBV4-1 and TRBJ2-7; 8 positions agree with TRBD1. Germline V gene data show CDR1 as MGHRA and CDR2 as YSYEKL. V shed 1 base and J 4 bases; nucleotides not matched to a gene: 3. The CDR3 consists of 14 residues. CDR3 in DNA: TGCGCCAGCAGCCAAGGGGACAGGTTATACGAGCAGTACTTC. The encoded protein is CASSQGDRLYEQYF.

This clone appeared once. The chain employs TRBV5-1 and TRBJ2-7; 9 positions match TRBD2. V gave up 4 bases and J gave up 5 bases; unmatched junction bases: 13. This CDR3 has 16 residues. Germline loops: CDR1 SGHRS, CDR2 YFSETQ. The CDR3 loop is CASSPGGTSLSHEQYF. Here the CDR3 DNA reads TGCGCCAGCAGCCCTGGAGGGACTAGCCTTTCCCACGAGCAGTACTTC.

This chain joins TRBV7-3 and TRBJ2-2, with a tentative D call TRBD2 (6 bases). Trimming took 5 bases from V and 4 from J, leaving 14 bases between them. Per germline, CDR1 SGHTA and CDR2 FQGTGA. This CDR3 comprises 15 residues. CDR3 nucleotides: TGTGCCAGCAGCCCCCAATCTAGCGTCACCGGGGAGCTGTTTTTT. Encoded protein: CASSPQSSVTGELFF.

J is TRBJ1-1 and V is TRBV7-9; D gene uncertain. CDR1 is SEHNR and CDR2 is FQNEAQ in the germline V gene (reference sequence). The CDR3 loop spans 16 amino acids. V was clipped by 5 bases and J by 3 bases, with 19 bases between them. The CDR3: CASSPETRTSDTEAFF. CDR3 nucleotide sequence: TGTGCCAGCAGCCCCGAGACCCGGACGAGCGACACTGAAGCTTTCTTT.

The CDR3 nucleotides read TGTGCCACCAGCCCGGGACACTCCTCGCAAGAGACCCAGTACTTC. This codes for CATSPGHSSQETQYF. This chain joins TRBV24-1 and TRBJ2-5; possibly TRBD1 for D (6 bases). This CDR3 is 15 amino acids long. Trimming left V 7 bases short and J 2 bases short, with 16 bases between. Germline V gene lookup returns CDR1 KGHDR and CDR2 SFDVKD.

The rearrangement joins TRBV28 to TRBJ2-3; no definite D call. Germline lookup yields CDR1 MDHEN and CDR2 SYDVKM. The CDR3 loop spans 15 amino acids. Between the trimmed V and J ends, which lost 6 bases and 3 bases, there was a span of 16 bases. This CDR3 reads CASRPRLGWTDTQYF. CDR3 nucleotides: TGTGCCAGCAGACCTAGACTGGGTTGGACAGATACGCAGTATTTT.

The chain recombines TRBV5-5 with TRBJ2-3, with TRBD2 matching over 15 bases. The CDR3 has 16 residues. V shed 4 bases, J shed 4 bases, and the junction held 4 bases outside the gene matches. Germline V gene data show CDR1 as SGHKS and CDR2 as YYEKEE (reference sequence). DNA of the CDR3: TGTGCCAGCAGCCCCGGGACTAGCGGGAGGTCAGATACGCAGTATTTT. It translates to CASSPGTSGRSDTQYF.

This rearrangement joins TRBV9 to TRBJ1-1; D perhaps matches TRBD1 (5 bases). The germline V gene encodes CDR1 SGDLS and CDR2 YYNGEE. The CDR3 runs to 15 residues. V was trimmed by 6 bases and J by 6 bases, leaving 21 bases between them. Here the CDR3 DNA reads TGTGCCAGCACCTTTCTGGACAAGGGCTCCGCTGAAGCTTTCTTT. This codes for CASTFLDKGSAEAFF. Full variable domain (remainder filled in from reference TRBV9 and TRBJ1-1): DSGVTQTPKHLITATGQRVTLRCSPRSGDLSVYWYQQSLDQGLQFLIQYYNGEERAKGNILERFSAQQFPDLHSELNLSSLELGDSALYFCASTFLDKGSAEAFFGQGTRLTVV.

This chain links TRBV28 with TRBJ2-1, with 8 positions matching TRBD2. This CDR3 region has 16 residues. From germline, CDR1 is MDHEN and CDR2 SYDVKM. V dropped 1 base and J dropped 1; count of bases not matched to a gene: 3. The CDR3 here is CASSLSSSGSYNEQFF. The CDR3 nucleotides read TGTGCCAGCAGTTTATCCTCTAGCGGGTCCTACAATGAGCAGTTCTTC.

The genes are TRBV10-3 and TRBJ1-2; D gene unclear. The CDR3 spans 13 residues. Germline CDR1 is ENHRY and CDR2 is SYGVKD. Between the trimmed V and J ends, which lost 2 bases and 2 bases, there was a span of 6 bases. The CDR3 reads CAISETLNYGYTF. Written as DNA, the CDR3 is TGTGCCATCAGTGAGACACTGAACTATGGCTACACCTTC.

Only one count was recorded for this clone. The chain couples TRBV12-3 or TRBV12-4 to TRBJ2-1; D is possibly TRBD1 (6 bases). The ends were cut back, 5 bases at V and 12 bases at J, with 17 bases in the middle. The CDR3 loop spans 13 amino acids. The DNA of the CDR3 is TGTGCCAGCAGTAGTCGACAGGCCCAGGTGCAGTTCTTC. This sequence encodes CASSSRQAQVQFF.

This chain uses TRBV6-5 with TRBJ1-3; TRBD1 might be the D (6 bases). Trimming stripped 7 bases from V and 0 bases from J, with 13 bases between. CDR1 MNHEY and CDR2 SVGAGI come from the germline V gene. The CDR3 has 15 amino acids. CDR3: CASTRGNLSGNTIYF. CDR3 coding DNA: TGTGCCAGCACGAGGGGGAACCTCTCTGGAAACACCATATATTTT.

V usage is TRBV5-1 and J usage is TRBJ2-2, with TRBD1 identical over 8 bases. The CDR3 extends over 18 amino acids. Germline trimming cut 0 bases from V and 3 bases from J; bases unmatched to any gene: 10. Germline V gene sequence: CDR1 SGHRS, CDR2 YFSETQ. The CDR3 spells CASSLVRRTGTYTGELFF. The CDR3 DNA follows: TGCGCCAGCAGCTTGGTACGTCGGACAGGGACATACACCGGGGAGCTGTTTTTT.

The chain combines TRBV7-8 with TRBJ2-7; TRBD2 aligns across 13 bases. The length of the CDR3 is 14 residues. The junction had 4 bases not matched to a gene; V was cut back by 4 bases and J by 7 bases. Per the germline V gene, CDR1 is SGHVS and CDR2 is FQNEAQ. CDR3 DNA sequence: TGTGCCAGCAGCTCATCGACTAGCGGGAGGGAGCAGTACTTC. As protein: CASSSSTSGREQYF.

J is TRBJ2-2 and V is TRBV24-1; D is perhaps TRBD1 (6 bases). This CDR3 spans 12 amino acids. Deletions cut 9 bases from V and 8 bases from J, with 12 bases between. Germline V gene data show CDR1 as KGHDR and CDR2 as SFDVKD. The CDR3 DNA reads as TGTGCCACCGGGGACACCTCGGGGGAGCTGTTTTTT. Protein product: CATGDTSGELFF.

Worth noting for this clone: At one of its ends the junction is not consistent with the germline gene, which may arise from a read error. The rearrangement uses TRBV2 and TRBJ1-6, with no clear D. CDR3 length: 10 amino acids. Looked up from germline, CDR1 is SNHLY and CDR2 is FYNNEI. The CDR3: CASGGGVQVF. The CDR3 region has the DNA TGTGCCAGCGGCGGCGGGGTGCAAGTCTTT.

The V gene is TRBV5-1, the J gene TRBJ2-7; D is ambiguous. This CDR3 is 12 amino acids long. The V and J ends lost 4 bases and 4 bases respectively, with 9 bases between them. Germline-derived CDR1 and CDR2 are SGHRS and YFSETQ. The CDR3 is CASSADSYEQYF. The CDR3 bases are TGCGCCAGCAGCGCTGACTCGTACGAGCAGTACTTC.

For this clone: This specimen includes other DNA sequences encoding the same CDR3. This chain joins TRBV19 and TRBJ2-2; tentative D call: TRBD2 (5 bases). The CDR3 consists of 15 residues. The V gene's germline CDR1 is LNHDA and CDR2 SQIVND (reference sequence). V was shortened by 1 base and J by 1 base, with 7 bases between the two germline ends. In DNA form, the CDR3 reads TGTGCCAGTAGTATAGGAGGGCAGAACACCGGGGAGCTGTTTTTT. Encoded protein: CASSIGGQNTGELFF.

The chain uses TRBV11-3 and TRBJ2-1; D might be TRBD1 or TRBD2, each matching 5 bases. The CDR3 loop spans 13 amino acids. The ends were cut back, 5 bases at V and 5 bases at J, with 10 bases in the middle. The germline gives CDR1 SGHNT, CDR2 YENEEA. The CDR3 here is CASSHGANNEQFF. The DNA for the CDR3 is TGTGCCAGCAGCCACGGGGCGAACAATGAGCAGTTCTTC.

The chain employs TRBV7-8 and TRBJ2-7, with TRBD1 matching 8 bases. Losses at the gene ends were 4 bases for V and 3 bases for J; bases not matched to a gene: 2. The CDR3 is made up of 13 amino acids. Germline CDR1 reads SGHVS; CDR2 reads FQNEAQ. This CDR3 is CASSWTGNYEQYF. For the CDR3, the DNA is TGTGCCAGCAGCTGGACAGGGAACTACGAGCAGTACTTC. Full variable domain (rest looked up from reference TRBV7-8 and TRBJ2-7): GAGVSQSPRYKVAKRGQDVALRCDPISGHVSLFWYQQALGQGPEFLTYFQNEAQLDKSGLPSDRFFAERPEGSVSTLKIQRTQQEDSAVYLCASSWTGNYEQYFGPGTRLTVT.

The J gene is TRBJ2-2, the V gene TRBV6-5; possible D gene TRBD2, 5 bases. Germline CDR1 is MNHEY and CDR2 is SVGAGI. Between the trimmed V and J ends, which lost 8 bases and 7 bases, there was a span of 11 bases. This CDR3 spans 12 amino acids. The CDR3 loop is CASWEWDGELFF. The CDR3, as DNA: TGTGCCAGCTGGGAGTGGGACGGGGAGCTGTTTTTT.

This sequence joins TRBV11-2 and TRBJ2-5; TRBD1 matches 7 bases. Trimming cost V 7 bases and J 5 bases; bases outside gene matches: 10. CDR1 and CDR2 (germline): SGHAT, FQNNGV. This CDR3 contains 14 residues. The CDR3: CASTIDRVGETQYF. CDR3 coding DNA: TGTGCCAGCACGATCGACAGGGTAGGGGAGACCCAGTACTTC. The full variable domain, rest sourced from reference TRBV11-2 and TRBJ2-5, is EAGVAQSPRYKIIEKRQSVAFWCNPISGHATLYWYQQILGQGPKLLIQFQNNGVVDDSQLPKDRFSAERLKGVDSTLKIQPAKLEDSAVYLCASTIDRVGETQYFGPGTRLLVL.